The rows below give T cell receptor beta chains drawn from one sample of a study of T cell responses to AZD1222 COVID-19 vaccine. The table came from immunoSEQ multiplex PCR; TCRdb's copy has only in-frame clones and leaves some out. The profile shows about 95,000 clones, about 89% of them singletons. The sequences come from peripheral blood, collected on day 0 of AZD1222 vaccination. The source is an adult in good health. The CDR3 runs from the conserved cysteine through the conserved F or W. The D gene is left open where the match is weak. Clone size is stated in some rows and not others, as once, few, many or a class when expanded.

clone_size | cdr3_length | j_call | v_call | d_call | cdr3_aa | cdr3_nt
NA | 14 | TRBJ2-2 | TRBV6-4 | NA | CASSEELNTGELFF | TGTGCCAGCAGTGAAGAACTAAACACCGGGGAGCTGTTTTTT
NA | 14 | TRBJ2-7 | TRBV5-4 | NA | CASSSAGRGDEQYF | TGTGCCAGCAGCTCGGCAGGGAGAGGAGACGAGCAGTACTTC
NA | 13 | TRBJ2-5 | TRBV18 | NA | CASSNHPRETQYF | TGTGCCAGCTCAAACCACCCGCGGGAGACCCAGTACTTC
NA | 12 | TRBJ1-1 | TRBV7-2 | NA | CASSLSRTEAFF | TGTGCCAGCAGCTTATCCAGGACTGAAGCTTTCTTT
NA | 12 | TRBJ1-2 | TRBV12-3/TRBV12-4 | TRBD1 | CASSSTGDGYTF | TGTGCCAGCAGTTCTACAGGGGACGGCTACACCTTC
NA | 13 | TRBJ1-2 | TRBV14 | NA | CASSQGTNYGYTF | TGTGCCAGCAGCCAGGGGACTAACTATGGCTACACCTTC
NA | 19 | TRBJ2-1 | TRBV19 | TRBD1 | CASSIDPPGGQGAYNEQFF | TGTGCCAGTAGTATAGATCCCCCGGGTGGTCAGGGGGCCTACAATGAGCAGTTCTTC
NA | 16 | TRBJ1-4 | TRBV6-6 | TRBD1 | CASRGDRFATNEKLFF | TGTGCCAGCAGGGGGGACAGGTTTGCAACTAATGAAAAACTGTTTTTT
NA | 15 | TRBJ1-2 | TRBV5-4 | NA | CASSLENRGLYGYTF | TGTGCCAGCAGCTTGGAAAATCGGGGATTGTATGGCTACACCTTC
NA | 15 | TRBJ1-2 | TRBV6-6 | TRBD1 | CASSYSTGQGDGYTF | TGTGCCAGCAGTTACTCGACTGGACAGGGTGATGGCTACACCTTC
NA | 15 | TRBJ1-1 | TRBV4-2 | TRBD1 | CASSRSGTGMSEAFF | TGTGCCAGCAGCCGGTCCGGGACAGGGATGTCTGAAGCTTTCTTT
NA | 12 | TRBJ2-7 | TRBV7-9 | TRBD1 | CASSWGQGEQYF | TGTGCCAGCAGCTGGGGACAGGGTGAGCAGTACTTC
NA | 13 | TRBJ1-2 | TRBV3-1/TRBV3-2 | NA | CASRRNSGYGYTF | TGTGCCAGCAGACGAAACAGTGGCTATGGCTACACCTTC
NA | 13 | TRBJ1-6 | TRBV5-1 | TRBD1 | CARGTAGDSPLHF | TGCGCCAGAGGGACAGCCGGGGATTCACCCCTCCACTTT
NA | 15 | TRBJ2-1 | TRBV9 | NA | CASSVSPVGDNEQFF | TGTGCCAGCAGCGTAAGCCCGGTCGGGGACAATGAGCAGTTCTTC
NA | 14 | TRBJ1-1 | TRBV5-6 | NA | CASREQGGNTEAFF | TGTGCCAGCAGGGAACAGGGTGGGAACACTGAAGCTTTCTTT
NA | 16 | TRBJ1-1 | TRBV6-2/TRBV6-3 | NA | CASSYPKENMNTEAFF | TGTGCCAGCAGTTACCCTAAGGAGAACATGAACACTGAAGCTTTCTTT
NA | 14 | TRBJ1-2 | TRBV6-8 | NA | CASSRGPTPEGYTF | TGTGCCAGCAGTCGGGGACCTACCCCCGAGGGCTACACCTTC
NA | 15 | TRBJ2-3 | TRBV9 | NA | CASSMNRGGTDTQYF | TGTGCCAGCAGCATGAATAGAGGGGGCACAGATACGCAGTATTTT
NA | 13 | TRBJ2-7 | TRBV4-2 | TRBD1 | CASSTGTEDEQYF | TGTGCCAGCAGTACCGGGACAGAGGACGAGCAGTACTTC
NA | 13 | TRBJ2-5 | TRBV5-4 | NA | CASSLQGEETQYF | TGTGCCAGCAGCTTGCAAGGGGAGGAGACCCAGTACTTC
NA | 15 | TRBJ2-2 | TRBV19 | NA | CASRSARTTPGELFF | TGTGCCAGTAGGTCGGCGCGGACAACCCCCGGGGAGCTGTTTTTT
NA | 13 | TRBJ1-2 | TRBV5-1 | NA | CASSERVDYGYTF | TGCGCCAGCAGCGAGAGGGTAGATTATGGCTACACCTTC
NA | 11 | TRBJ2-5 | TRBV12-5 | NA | CASSFGETQYF | TGTGCTAGTTCCTTTGGAGAGACCCAGTACTTC
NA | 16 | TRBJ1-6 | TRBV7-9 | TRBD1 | CASSYLGQEGFLSLHF | TGTGCCAGCAGCTACTTGGGACAGGAAGGATTCCTTTCCCTCCACTTT
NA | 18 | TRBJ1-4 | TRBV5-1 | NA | CASSSFPGRLATNEKLFF | TGCGCCAGCAGCTCATTCCCGGGCCGATTGGCAACTAATGAAAAACTGTTTTTT
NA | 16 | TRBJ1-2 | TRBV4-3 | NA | CASSQTGTRGAYGYTF | TGCGCCAGCAGCCAAACCGGGACCCGGGGAGCCTATGGCTACACCTTC
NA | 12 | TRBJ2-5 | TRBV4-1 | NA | CASSQDFETQYF | TGCGCCAGCAGCCAAGACTTCGAGACCCAGTACTTC
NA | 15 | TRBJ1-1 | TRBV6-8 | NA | CASSYLGGGSTEAFF | TGTGCCAGCAGTTACCTGGGCGGAGGGAGCACTGAAGCTTTCTTT
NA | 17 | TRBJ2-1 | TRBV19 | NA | CASSILIAEISYNEQFF | TGTGCCAGTAGTATCCTCATAGCGGAGATCTCCTACAATGAGCAGTTCTTC
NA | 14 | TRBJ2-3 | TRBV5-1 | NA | CASSLTTARDTQYF | TGCGCCAGCAGCTTGACGACAGCCCGGGATACGCAGTATTTT
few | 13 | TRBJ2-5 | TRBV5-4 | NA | CASSLAVTETQYF | TGTGCCAGCAGCTTGGCGGTGACAGAGACCCAGTACTTC
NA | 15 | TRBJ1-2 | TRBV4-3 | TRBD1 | CASSQDWTGGYGYTF | TGCGCCAGCAGCCAAGATTGGACAGGGGGCTATGGCTACACCTTC
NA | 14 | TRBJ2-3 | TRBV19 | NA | CASSRLAITDTQYF | TGTGCCAGTAGTAGGCTAGCGATAACAGATACGCAGTATTTT
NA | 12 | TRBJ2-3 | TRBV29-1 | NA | CSVAQDTDTQYF | TGCAGCGTTGCGCAGGACACAGATACGCAGTATTTT
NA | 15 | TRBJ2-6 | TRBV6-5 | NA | CASSYSGSGANVLTF | TGTGCCAGCAGTTACTCGGGCTCTGGGGCCAACGTCCTGACTTTC
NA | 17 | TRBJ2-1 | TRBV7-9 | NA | CASSPPFRASPYNEQFF | TGTGCCAGCAGCCCTCCTTTCCGGGCCTCCCCTTACAATGAGCAGTTCTTC
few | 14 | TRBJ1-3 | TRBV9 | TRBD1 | CASSETGDGNTIYF | TGTGCCAGCAGCGAGACAGGGGACGGAAACACCATATATTTT
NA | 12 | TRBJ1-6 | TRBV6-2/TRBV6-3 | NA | CASSTLNSPLHF | TGTGCCAGCAGTACCCTAAATTCACCCCTCCACTTT
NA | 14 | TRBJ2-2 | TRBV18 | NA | CASSLLGTGGELFF | TGTGCCAGCTCACTACTAGGAACAGGCGGGGAGCTGTTTTTT
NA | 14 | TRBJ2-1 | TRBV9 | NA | CASSVGTSANEQFF | TGTGCCAGCAGCGTAGGCACTAGTGCTAATGAGCAGTTCTTC
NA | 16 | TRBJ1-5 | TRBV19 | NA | CASSTRRESNNQPQHF | TGTGCCAGTAGTACGCGCCGGGAGAGTAATAATCAGCCCCAGCATTTT
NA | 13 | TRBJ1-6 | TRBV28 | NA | CASRLLGRNFPHF | TGTGCCAGCAGATTACTCGGGCGGAACTTTCCCCACTTT
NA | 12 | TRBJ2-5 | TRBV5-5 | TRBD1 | CASSTGGETQYF | TGTGCCAGCAGTACAGGGGGGGAGACCCAGTACTTC
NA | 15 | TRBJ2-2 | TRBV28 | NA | CASTIGGRDTGELFF | TGTGCCAGCACCATCGGGGGGCGGGACACCGGGGAGCTGTTTTTT
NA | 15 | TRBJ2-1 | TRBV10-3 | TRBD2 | CAISQSGGVNNEQFF | TGTGCCATCAGTCAGAGCGGGGGGGTTAACAATGAGCAGTTCTTC
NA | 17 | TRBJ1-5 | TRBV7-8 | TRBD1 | CASSLTGDPYSNQPQHF | TGTGCCAGCAGCCTGACAGGGGACCCATATAGCAATCAGCCCCAGCATTTT
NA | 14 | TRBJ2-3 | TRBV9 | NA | CASKGGGSSDTQYF | TGTGCCAGCAAGGGTGGGGGTTCTTCGGATACGCAGTATTTT
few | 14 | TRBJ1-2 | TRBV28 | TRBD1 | CASSRDRALNGYTF | TGTGCCAGCAGCCGGGACAGGGCCTTGAATGGCTACACCTTC
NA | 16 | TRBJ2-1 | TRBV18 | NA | CASSSYQGALYNEQFF | TGTGCCAGCTCATCTTATCAGGGTGCTCTCTACAATGAGCAGTTCTTC
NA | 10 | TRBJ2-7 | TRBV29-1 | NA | CSAISGGQYF | TGCAGCGCTATCTCCGGGGGGCAGTACTTC
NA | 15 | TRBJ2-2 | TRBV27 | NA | CASSLFGLNTGELFF | TGTGCCAGCAGTTTATTTGGCCTGAACACCGGGGAGCTGTTTTTT
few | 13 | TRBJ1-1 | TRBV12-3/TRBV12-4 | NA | CASSLRAFTEAFF | TGTGCCAGCAGTTTAAGGGCCTTCACTGAAGCTTTCTTT
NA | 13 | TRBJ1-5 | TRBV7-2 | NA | CASSFNREGPQHF | TGTGCCAGCAGCTTTAACAGGGAAGGTCCCCAGCATTTT
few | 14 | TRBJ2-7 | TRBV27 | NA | CASSLDRSRHEQYF | TGTGCCAGCAGTTTAGACAGGAGTCGGCACGAGCAGTACTTC
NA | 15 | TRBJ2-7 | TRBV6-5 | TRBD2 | CASSYGGGGAGEQYF | TGTGCCAGCAGTTACGGTGGCGGGGGGGCCGGTGAGCAGTACTTC
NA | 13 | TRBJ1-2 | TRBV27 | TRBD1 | CASTQGARHGYTF | TGTGCCAGCACGCAGGGGGCGCGACATGGCTACACCTTC
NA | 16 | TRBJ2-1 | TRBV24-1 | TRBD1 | CATGWPSRGPYNEQFF | TGTGCCACCGGTTGGCCCTCAAGGGGGCCCTACAATGAGCAGTTCTTC
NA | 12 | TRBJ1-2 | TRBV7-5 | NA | CARSLSEDGYTF | TGTGCCAGAAGCTTATCCGAGGATGGCTACACCTTC
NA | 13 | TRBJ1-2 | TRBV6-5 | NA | CASSVGQNYGYTF | TGTGCCAGCAGCGTAGGACAGAACTATGGCTACACCTTC